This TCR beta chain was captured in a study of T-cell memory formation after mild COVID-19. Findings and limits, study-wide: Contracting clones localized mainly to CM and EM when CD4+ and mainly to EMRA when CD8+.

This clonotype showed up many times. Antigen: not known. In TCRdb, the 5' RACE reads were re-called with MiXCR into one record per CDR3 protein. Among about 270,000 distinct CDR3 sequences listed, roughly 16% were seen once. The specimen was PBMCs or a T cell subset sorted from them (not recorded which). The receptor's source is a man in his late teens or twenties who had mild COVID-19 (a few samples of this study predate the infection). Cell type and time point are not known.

The CDR3 DNA reads as TGTGCCAGCAGCCGGGAGGGACCGCGCGTCGGTACGCAGTATTTT. Translating gives CASSREGPRVGTQYF. The genes are TRBV2 and TRBJ2-3; 8 bases are shared with TRBD2. This CDR3 is built from 15 residues. Trimming took 6 bases from V and 8 from J; bases not matched to a gene: 13. Germline V gene sequence: CDR1 SNHLY, CDR2 FYNNEI. The full variable domain, in which reference TRBV2 and TRBJ2-3 provide the parts outside the CDR3, is EPEVTQTPSHQVTQMGQEVILRCVPISNHLYFYWYRQILGQKVEFLVSFYNNEISEKSEIFDDQFSVERPDGSNFTLKIRSTKLEDSAMYFCASSREGPRVGTQYFGPGTRLTVL.